The 28 T cell receptor beta chains below come from one sample, sequenced in a study of blood T cell repertoires in COVID-19 (dated by TCRdb to 2020 to 2022). Receptors were amplified or captured by the immunoSEQ multiplex PCR assay. TCRdb retrieved this table from immuneACCESS and kept in-frame rearrangements only. Not all clones are present; in checked studies, unresolved V genes account for under half, and no reason is known for the remainder. The sample table lists 50,000 to 60,000 clones, approximately 90% of them with a count of one. The leading ten clones occupy 8.5% to 10% of the sample. The specimen sequenced was peripheral blood. All receptors come from a woman of 80 years or more with acute or convalescent COVID-19.

The chain is built from TRBV6-1 and TRBJ1-2; D not resolved. The germline V gene has CDR1 MNHNS and CDR2 SASEGT. The V end lost 0 bases, the J end lost 1 base, and 6 bases lay between the germline ends. This CDR3 spans 14 amino acids. The DNA of the CDR3 is TGTGCCAGCAGTGAAGCTACAAGTAACTATGGCTACACCTTC. Translation gives CASSEATSNYGYTF.

The chain joins TRBV18 to TRBJ2-7; 7 bases are a match to TRBD2. Trimming cost V 2 bases and J 4 bases; bases outside gene matches: 8. CDR1 KGHSH and CDR2 LQKENI come from the germline V gene. The length of the CDR3 is 15 residues. CDR3 sequence (DNA): TGTGCCAGCTCACCAGGGGCGGGAGAGTCTTACGAGCAGTACTTC. It encodes CASSPGAGESYEQYF.

This sequence joins TRBV7-9 and TRBJ2-7, with 7 positions matching TRBD1. There are 13 residues in the CDR3. Germline CDR1 SEHNR, CDR2 FQNEAQ (reference sequence). The junction had 7 bases not matched to a gene; V was cut back by 6 bases and J by 5 bases. CDR3 in DNA: TGTGCCAGCAGGCTCTCAGGGGGTGACGAGCAGTACTTC. Translation: CASRLSGGDEQYF.

The rearrangement joins TRBV7-3 to TRBJ2-5, with 7 nucleotides matching TRBD2. CDR3 length: 13 amino acids. Germline V lookup: CDR1 SGHTA, CDR2 FQGTGA. The V gene end was trimmed by 6 bases and the J gene end by 3 bases; junction bases not matched to a gene: 4. As DNA, the CDR3 is TGTGCCAGCAGTAGCGGGCCAAAAGAGACCCAGTACTTC. Its translation is CASSSGPKETQYF.

V usage is TRBV29-1 and J usage is TRBJ2-1; TRBD2 might be the D (5 bases). The V end was cut by 4 bases, the J end by 8 bases, with 15 bases between. The V gene's germline CDR1 is SQVTM and CDR2 ANQGSEA. This CDR3 spans 13 amino acids. CDR3 sequence reads: CSVVGLVGDEQFF. As DNA, the CDR3 is TGCAGCGTTGTAGGTCTAGTCGGGGATGAGCAGTTCTTC.

V and J are TRBV12-5 and TRBJ2-3, with TRBD2 matching over 13 bases. The CDR3 is 17 amino acids. J gave up 1 base and V 7 bases, and 8 bases lay outside the gene matches. Germline CDR1 LGHNT, CDR2 FRNRAP. The CDR3 protein is CASAQGTSGDRTDTQYF. The CDR3 nucleotides read TGTGCTAGTGCCCAAGGGACTAGCGGGGACCGCACAGATACGCAGTATTTT.

This clone was detected only a few times. In nucleotides, the CDR3 is TGTGCCAGCAGCGTCACGAGACAGGGAAACACCATATATTTT. It encodes CASSVTRQGNTIYF. This chain uses TRBV9 with TRBJ1-3; perhaps TRBD1 as D (5 bases). Germline V CDR1 and CDR2: SGDLS, YYNGEE. V lost 2 bases, J lost 4 bases, and 10 bases lay in between. This CDR3 region has 14 residues.

This chain connects TRBV25-1 to TRBJ1-3, with TRBD1 as a possible D gene (5 bases). The length of the CDR3 is 16 residues. V lost 2 bases to trimming and J lost 0 bases, with 11 bases between them. Germline V gene data show CDR1 as MGHDK and CDR2 as SYGVNS. The CDR3 here is CASSERGPDSGNTIYF. The CDR3 DNA reads TGTGCCAGCAGTGAAAGGGGCCCAGACTCTGGAAACACCATATATTTT.

V and J are TRBV7-9 and TRBJ2-1; TRBD2 matches 11 bases. Germline CDR1 is SEHNR and CDR2 is FQNEAQ (reference sequence). J was trimmed by 8 bases and V by 5 bases; bases with no gene match: 11. This CDR3 region has 16 residues. The DNA of the CDR3 is TGTGCCAGCAGCCCAACCGGGACTAGCGGTTTCCATGAGCAGTTCTTC. Translating it yields CASSPTGTSGFHEQFF.

The CDR3 bases are TGTGCCAGCAGCAGCCCCGGGACTAGCGTTTCGCAGTACTTC. This sequence encodes CASSSPGTSVSQYF. The V and J genes are TRBV5-4 and TRBJ2-7; 10 bases match TRBD2. V shed 4 bases, J shed 9 bases, and the junction held 10 bases outside the gene matches. CDR3 length equals 14 residues. Per germline, CDR1 SGHNT and CDR2 YYREEE (reference sequence).

The chain combines TRBV5-1 with TRBJ2-1; TRBD2 agrees at 9 bases. The germline V gene has CDR1 SGHRS and CDR2 YFSETQ. This CDR3 contains 15 residues. The junction had 10 bases not matched to a gene; V was cut back by 4 bases and J by 8 bases. CDR3 in amino acids: CASSRMAGGFDEQFF. CDR3 DNA: TGCGCCAGCAGCCGGATGGCGGGAGGGTTCGATGAGCAGTTCTTC. The full variable domain, completed using reference TRBV5-1 and TRBJ2-1, is KAGVTQTPRYLIKTRGQQVTLSCSPISGHRSVSWYQQTPGQGLQFLFEYFSETQRNKGNFPGRFSGRQFSNSRSEMNVSTLELGDSALYLCASSRMAGGFDEQFFGPGTRLTVL.

V is TRBV5-1 and J is TRBJ2-7, with 10 bases that match TRBD2. The germline CDR1 and CDR2 sequences are SGHRS and YFSETQ. This CDR3 spans 14 amino acids. J lost 6 bases, V lost 3 bases, and 6 bases had no gene match. In DNA, the CDR3 is TGCGCCAGCAGCTACACTAGCGGGAAGGGCGAGCAGTACTTC. Translated: CASSYTSGKGEQYF.

Only a few counts were recorded for this clone. This chain joins TRBV10-3 and TRBJ1-2; TRBD1 aligns across 8 bases. J lost 1 base, V lost 2 bases, and 6 bases had no gene match. From germline, CDR1 is ENHRY and CDR2 SYGVKD. This CDR3 is 16 amino acids long. The CDR3 spells CAISEGTGWVNYGYTF. Written as DNA, the CDR3 is TGTGCCATCAGTGAGGGGACAGGTTGGGTTAACTATGGCTACACCTTC.

The chain joins TRBV6-6 to TRBJ2-3; a weak D match, TRBD2 (6 bases). The CDR3 loop spans 14 amino acids. Germline V lookup: CDR1 MNHNY, CDR2 SVGAGI (reference sequence). Trimming cost V 6 bases and J 4 bases, with 14 bases left between them. The CDR3 coding sequence is TGTGCCAGCAGACCGGAGGGCCTGGCAGATACGCAGTATTTT. Translating it yields CASRPEGLADTQYF.

The V call is TRBV27, the J call TRBJ2-7, with a weak D call TRBD1 (5 bases). With 4 bases removed from V and 7 bases from J, the gap between germline ends came to 11 bases. Germline CDR1 MNHEY, CDR2 SMNVEV (reference sequence). There are 12 residues in the CDR3. In nucleotides, the CDR3 is TGTGCCAGCAGTTCCCCCCCAGGGGAGCAGTACTTC. This translates into CASSSPPGEQYF.

V and J are TRBV7-2 and TRBJ2-1; a weak D match, TRBD1 (5 bases). Looked up from germline, CDR1 is SGHTA and CDR2 is FQGNSA. V lost 1 base to trimming and J lost 7 bases, with 11 bases between them. The CDR3 sequence is 14 residues long. DNA of the CDR3: TGTGCCAGCAGCTTAGAGTCAGGGCGTAATGAGCAGTTCTTC. Translated, it gives CASSLESGRNEQFF.

A few counts support this clone. The CDR3, as DNA: TGTGCCATCAAATTTCGGGAGGGCCCCACCGGGGAGCTGTTTTTT. Translated, it gives CAIKFREGPTGELFF. This chain connects TRBV10-3 to TRBJ2-2, with TRBD2 matching 8 bases. Losses at the gene ends were 7 bases for V and 4 bases for J; bases not matched to a gene: 8. Germline-derived CDR1 and CDR2 are ENHRY and SYGVKD. The CDR3 covers 15 residues.

J is TRBJ1-6 and V is TRBV7-2; 7 bases map to TRBD1. Looked up from germline, CDR1 is SGHTA and CDR2 is FQGNSA. Unmatched junction bases numbered 11, after V lost 5 bases and J lost 7 bases. The CDR3 consists of 16 residues. CDR3 loop: CASSPRQGLGNSPLHF. In nucleotides, the CDR3 is TGTGCCAGCAGCCCCCGACAGGGTCTGGGAAATTCACCCCTCCACTTT.

This chain joins TRBV5-8 and TRBJ1-2, with D hard to call. CDR3 length: 13 residues. V lost 4 bases, J lost 4 bases, and 11 bases lay in between. The V gene's germline CDR1 is SGHTS and CDR2 YDEGEE. DNA of the CDR3: TGTGCCAGCAGCCCGAGGGTGGGCTATGGCTACACCTTC. This gives the protein CASSPRVGYGYTF.

The chain combines TRBV15 with TRBJ2-5; D remains ambiguous. This CDR3 spans 14 amino acids. Trimming shortened V by 1 base and J by 1 base, and 7 bases separated the two germline ends. Per the germline V gene, CDR1 is LNHNV and CDR2 is YYDKDF (reference sequence). CDR3 bases: TGTGCCACCAGCAGAGGTGAGATCCAAGAGACCCAGTACTTC. It encodes CATSRGEIQETQYF.

This chain joins TRBV20-1 and TRBJ2-7; 7 bases align to TRBD2. With V trimmed by 1 base and J by 7 bases, 1 base remained unmatched. CDR1 is DFQATT, CDR2 SNEGSKA, per germline (reference sequence). CDR3 length: 11 residues. The CDR3 spells CSARGGGEQYF. CDR3 DNA: TGCAGTGCTAGAGGGGGAGGGGAGCAGTACTTC.

The chain employs TRBV7-9 and TRBJ1-1; D is unresolved. The V end was cut by 5 bases, the J end by 5 bases, with 9 bases between. Germline V gives CDR1 SEHNR, CDR2 FQNEAQ (reference sequence). This CDR3 has 12 amino acids. The CDR3 DNA reads as TGTGCCAGCAGCCCCGGTCTGACTGAAGCTTTCTTT. This gives the protein CASSPGLTEAFF.

This clone appeared a single time. The chain uses TRBV5-1 and TRBJ1-6; 10 bases match TRBD1. With V trimmed by 4 bases and J by 9 bases, 10 bases remained unmatched. Germline assignment: CDR1 SGHRS and CDR2 YFSETQ. This CDR3 is 16 amino acids long. This chain's CDR3 is CASSPRTGGQGSPLHF. The CDR3 DNA follows: TGCGCCAGCAGCCCCAGGACAGGGGGGCAAGGTTCACCCCTCCACTTT.

The rearrangement joins TRBV9 to TRBJ1-6; weak D call: TRBD1 (6 bases). CDR1 is SGDLS, CDR2 YYNGEE, per germline. V was pared by 3 bases and J by 10 bases, with 23 bases between. The CDR3 extends over 17 amino acids. The CDR3 loop is CASSGLRDIGKWSPLHF. The CDR3 DNA sequence: TGTGCCAGCAGCGGCCTCCGGGACATTGGAAAATGGTCACCCCTCCACTTT.

The rearrangement links TRBV4-3 to TRBJ2-2, with 9 bases identical to TRBD1. CDR1 and CDR2 from the germline V gene are LGHNA and YSLEER. CDR3 size: 15 residues. After removal of 3 bases from V and 6 bases from J, the junction contained 5 bases not matched to a gene. The CDR3 DNA follows: TGCGCCAGCAGCCATGACAGGGGGAGTCCCGGGGAGCTGTTTTTT. This codes for CASSHDRGSPGELFF.

The rearrangement links TRBV7-2 to TRBJ2-1; 10 bases are a match to TRBD2. The CDR3 loop spans 15 amino acids. Germline V gene sequence: CDR1 SGHTA, CDR2 FQGNSA. The trim removed 7 bases at V and 4 bases at J, leaving 7 bases unmatched. As DNA, the CDR3 is TGTGCCAGCAAGCCGGGACTAGCGTCATACAATGAGCAGTTCTTC. Protein: CASKPGLASYNEQFF.

For the CDR3, the DNA is TGTGCCAGCAGACAAGCGGGGACCTACGAGCAGTACTTC. As protein: CASRQAGTYEQYF. This rearrangement joins TRBV11-2 to TRBJ2-7; TRBD2 aligns across 7 bases. V was pared by 6 bases and J by 2 bases, with 4 bases of the junction left unmatched. CDR3 length equals 13 residues. CDR1 is SGHAT and CDR2 is FQNNGV in the germline V gene.

The gene calls are TRBV6-4 and TRBJ2-3, with TRBD2 matching 7 bases. Germline-derived CDR1 and CDR2 are MRHNA and SNTAGT. With V trimmed by 4 bases and J by 14 bases, 15 bases remained unmatched. The CDR3 length is 14 residues. CDR3: CASSALSTSSSLYF. The CDR3 region has the DNA TGTGCCAGCAGTGCCCTCTCGACTAGCTCGAGCTTGTATTTT.